Below, 29 T cell receptor beta chains from the same sample are listed, as sequenced in a study of shared clonotypes between healthy human individuals. Clones were sequenced by immunoSEQ multiplex PCR, and TCRdb holds only the in-frame ones, with some missing. The profile shows 1.5 million to 2.5 million clones, about 94% of them singletons. Terminally differentiated effector memory CD45RA+ cells were left out of the naive CD8 fraction, which was CD45RO-negative and positively selected for CCR7. Sequenced sample: naive CD8+ T cells sorted from blood. The receptors were sampled from a man aged 18 to 35 in good health.

V usage is TRBV7-9 and J usage is TRBJ2-2; D gene unclear. This CDR3 region has 14 residues. In germline, CDR1 is SEHNR, CDR2 FQNEAQ (reference sequence). The V gene lost 8 bases and the J gene lost 6 bases, with 16 bases spanning the gap. In nucleotides, the CDR3 is TGTGCCAGCGACCCCACTACCGACGCCGGGGAGCTGTTTTTT. It encodes CASDPTTDAGELFF.

On this clone itself: Different DNA sequences within this sample yield the same CDR3. Here the CDR3 reads CASSPDRYEQYF. CDR3 nucleotides: TGTGCCAGCAGCCCTGACAGGTACGAGCAGTACTTC. The chain combines TRBV5-6 with TRBJ2-7, with TRBD1 as a possible D gene (6 bases). The CDR3 extends over 12 amino acids. V was trimmed by 4 bases and J by 4 bases, leaving 9 bases between them. Germline CDR1 and CDR2: SGHDT and YYEEEE.

This chain connects TRBV28 to TRBJ2-7; D might be TRBD1 (6 bases). The germline V gene encodes CDR1 MDHEN and CDR2 SYDVKM. Deletions cut 5 bases from V and 4 bases from J, with 15 bases between. This CDR3 region has 14 residues. The chain's CDR3 is CASSQDRTYYEQYF. DNA of the CDR3: TGTGCCAGCAGTCAGGACAGAACCTATTACGAGCAGTACTTC.

The V call is TRBV6-6, the J call TRBJ2-5; D is uncertain. V was cut by 10 bases and J by 5 bases, with 11 bases left in between. Germline V gene lookup returns CDR1 MNHNY and CDR2 SVGAGI (reference sequence). The CDR3 is 11 amino acids. CDR3 DNA sequence: TGTGCCACTGAGGACCTGGAGACCCAGTACTTC. Amino acids: CATEDLETQYF.

V is TRBV4-3 and J is TRBJ2-3, with 11 bases identical to TRBD2. V was pared by 3 bases and J by 1 base, with 3 bases of the junction left unmatched. This CDR3 is 16 amino acids long. Germline assignment: CDR1 LGHNA and CDR2 YSLEER. CDR3 coding DNA: TGCGCCAGCAGCCATGAACTAGCGGGAGGCACAGATACGCAGTATTTT. Residues: CASSHELAGGTDTQYF.

The rearrangement uses TRBV4-2 and TRBJ1-1, with D possibly being TRBD1 (6 bases). Looked up from germline, CDR1 is LGHNA and CDR2 is YNFKEQ. Trimming removed 6 bases at V and 5 bases at J, with 13 bases between. The CDR3 sequence is 13 residues long. CDR3: CASRPQGMTEAFF. The DNA of the CDR3 is TGTGCCAGCAGACCACAGGGTATGACTGAAGCTTTCTTT.

The rearrangement joins TRBV4-1 to TRBJ2-1; D uncertain. The CDR3 extends over 18 amino acids. The V and J ends lost 0 bases and 9 bases respectively, with 24 bases between them. CDR1 and CDR2 from the germline V gene are MGHRA and YSYEKL. This CDR3 reads CASSQEGWLVESLGEQFF. CDR3 bases: TGCGCCAGCAGCCAAGAAGGTTGGCTAGTTGAATCTCTGGGTGAGCAGTTCTTC.

The chain links TRBV18 to TRBJ2-1; 7 nucleotides line up with TRBD2. The V and J ends lost 0 bases and 8 bases, in that order; junction bases with no gene match: 10. Germline loops: CDR1 KGHSH, CDR2 LQKENI. The CDR3 runs to 16 residues. The CDR3 DNA reads TGTGCCAGCTCACCACCTCGGGGGGAACCACCCGATGAGCAGTTCTTC. This gives the protein CASSPPRGEPPDEQFF.

V is TRBV4-1 and J is TRBJ2-4; D is perhaps TRBD1 or TRBD2 (5 bases each). From germline, CDR1 is MGHRA and CDR2 YSYEKL. V shed 4 bases and J shed 5 bases, with 12 bases lying between them. The CDR3 runs 14 residues. DNA of the CDR3: TGCGCCAGCAGCCTTGCCGGGGACCAAAACATTCAGTACTTC. Amino acid sequence: CASSLAGDQNIQYF.

The chain carries TRBV10-2 and TRBJ2-5, with 9 bases aligning to TRBD2. CDR3 size: 17 residues. Germline values: CDR1 WSHSY, CDR2 SAAADI. The V gene end was trimmed by 1 base and the J gene end by 4 bases; junction bases not matched to a gene: 10. In DNA, the CDR3 is TGCGCCAGCAGTGAGTTTGCTAGCGGGGAGGTAGGAGAGACCCAGTACTTC. The encoded protein is CASSEFASGEVGETQYF.

The chain joins TRBV10-3 to TRBJ1-5; 8 nucleotides line up with TRBD1. This CDR3 has 13 amino acids. CDR1 and CDR2 (germline): ENHRY, SYGVKD. V dropped 2 bases and J dropped 6; count of bases not matched to a gene: 0. CDR3 loop: CAISEDRGQPQHF. For the CDR3, the DNA is TGTGCCATCAGTGAGGACAGGGGTCAGCCCCAGCATTTT.

The V gene is TRBV9, the J gene TRBJ1-2; D gene ambiguous. V shed 3 bases and J shed 4 bases, with 7 bases lying between them. The CDR3 covers 12 residues. Germline-derived CDR1 and CDR2 are SGDLS and YYNGEE. CDR3 in DNA: TGTGCCAGCAGCGGACAAATCTATGGCTACACCTTC. Translated: CASSGQIYGYTF.

The rearrangement joins TRBV5-4 to TRBJ2-3; 11 positions agree with TRBD2. Germline loops: CDR1 SGHNT, CDR2 YYREEE (reference sequence). The CDR3 is made up of 17 amino acids. Trimming removed 6 bases from V and 3 bases from J; junction bases left unmatched: 12. CDR3 sequence reads: CASTLGLAGGWTDTQYF. The CDR3 DNA reads as TGTGCCAGCACCCTTGGGCTAGCGGGGGGATGGACAGATACGCAGTATTTT. Drawing the rest from reference TRBV5-4 and TRBJ2-3, the complete variable domain is ETGVTQSPTHLIKTRGQQVTLRCSSQSGHNTVSWYQQALGQGPQFIFQYYREEENGRGNFPPRFSGLQFPNYSSELNVNALELDDSALYLCASTLGLAGGWTDTQYFGPGTRLTVL.

The chain employs TRBV7-9 and TRBJ1-1, with 8 bases aligning to TRBD1. Germline V gene lookup returns CDR1 SEHNR and CDR2 FQNEAQ (reference sequence). This CDR3 is 16 amino acids long. The V and J ends lost 5 bases and 1 base, in that order; junction bases with no gene match: 9. CDR3 residues: CASSLIPGTGNTEAFF. The CDR3 nucleotides read TGTGCCAGCAGCCTAATTCCCGGGACAGGGAACACTGAAGCTTTCTTT.

Note on this clone: The identical CDR3 is also encoded by other nucleotide sequences in the sample. This chain's CDR3 is CASSWDRDEQYF. CDR3 DNA sequence: TGTGCCAGCAGCTGGGACCGTGACGAGCAGTACTTC. V is TRBV11-2 and J is TRBJ2-7, with D perhaps assigned TRBD1 or TRBD2 (5 bases each). The CDR3 spans 12 residues. The germline V gene encodes CDR1 SGHAT and CDR2 FQNNGV. V was shortened by 4 bases and J by 5 bases, with 9 bases between the two germline ends.

V is TRBV9 and J is TRBJ2-7; TRBD1 matches at 9 bases. CDR1 is SGDLS, CDR2 YYNGEE, per germline. V gave up 3 bases and J gave up 4 bases; unmatched junction bases: 8. The CDR3 spans 15 residues. The CDR3 sequence: CASSAGSGQGYEQYF. The CDR3 DNA sequence: TGTGCCAGCAGCGCCGGTTCGGGACAGGGTTACGAGCAGTACTTC.

The genes are TRBV5-5 and TRBJ2-7; 8 bases match TRBD1. With 2 bases clipped from V and 5 bases from J, the junction kept 18 bases outside the gene matches. The CDR3 extends over 18 amino acids. Germline loops: CDR1 SGHKS, CDR2 YYEKEE (reference sequence). CDR3 protein: CASSFYIVLGQGSDEQYF. CDR3 DNA: TGTGCCAGCAGCTTTTATATTGTTCTCGGACAGGGATCCGACGAGCAGTACTTC.

V gene TRBV7-9 combines with J gene TRBJ2-7; D gene ambiguous. The CDR3 spans 13 residues. The V end was cut by 4 bases, the J end by 2 bases, with 9 bases between. Per germline, CDR1 SEHNR and CDR2 FQNEAQ (reference sequence). For the CDR3, the DNA is TGTGCCAGCAGCTCAGGTTTTCCCTACGAGCAGTACTTC. As protein: CASSSGFPYEQYF.

The chain recombines TRBV6-6 with TRBJ2-5, with D maybe TRBD1 (5 bases). Between the trimmed V and J ends, which lost 5 bases and 0 bases, there was a span of 10 bases. The CDR3 covers 14 residues. Germline CDR1 MNHNY, CDR2 SVGAGI (reference sequence). The CDR3: CASSLPDNQETQYF. CDR3 DNA sequence: TGTGCCAGCAGTCTCCCGGACAACCAAGAGACCCAGTACTTC.

The chain joins TRBV6-5 to TRBJ2-3, with a tentative D call TRBD2 (5 bases). V was cut by 2 bases and J by 1 base, with 10 bases left in between. The CDR3 extends over 15 amino acids. Germline V gene sequence: CDR1 MNHEY, CDR2 SVGAGI. CDR3 DNA sequence: TGTGCCAGCAGTTACGCTAGCCTTGGCACAGATACGCAGTATTTT. Protein: CASSYASLGTDTQYF.

The chain combines TRBV2 with TRBJ2-1; 8 positions match TRBD2. Trimming took 6 bases from V and 4 from J; bases not matched to a gene: 14. The germline V gene encodes CDR1 SNHLY and CDR2 FYNNEI. This CDR3 comprises 17 residues. The chain's CDR3 is CASSRGFLREGYNEQFF. The CDR3 coding sequence is TGTGCCAGCAGCAGGGGATTTTTACGGGAGGGATACAATGAGCAGTTCTTC.

This sequence joins TRBV4-3 and TRBJ2-7; D is unresolved. The V gene's germline CDR1 is LGHNA and CDR2 YSLEER. Trimming cost V 1 base and J 5 bases, with 15 bases left between them. This CDR3 comprises 15 residues. CDR3 in amino acids: CASSQARLDGNEQYF. For the CDR3, the DNA is TGCGCCAGCAGCCAAGCCCGGCTTGATGGGAACGAGCAGTACTTC.

The chain couples TRBV11-3 to TRBJ2-1; TRBD2 matches 12 bases. The CDR3 totals 16 residues. Germline-derived CDR1 and CDR2 are SGHNT and YENEEA. The ends lost 1 base at V and 6 bases at J; junction bases unmatched: 4. In DNA, the CDR3 is TGTGCCAGCAGCTTAGGGTGGACTAGCGGGACCAATGAGCAGTTCTTC. Amino acid sequence: CASSLGWTSGTNEQFF.

A remark on this clone: Within the sample, other DNA sequences also encode this same CDR3. CDR3 nucleotides: TGCGCCAGCAGCTTCAGTCCCTCCTACGAGCAGTACTTC. Translating it yields CASSFSPSYEQYF. The V and J genes are TRBV5-1 and TRBJ2-7, with D hard to call. V lost 2 bases and J 0 bases, leaving 6 bases between the germline ends. CDR1 and CDR2 (germline): SGHRS, YFSETQ. The CDR3 is 13 amino acids. Looking up the rest from reference TRBV5-1 and TRBJ2-7 gives the full variable domain: KAGVTQTPRYLIKTRGQQVTLSCSPISGHRSVSWYQQTPGQGLQFLFEYFSETQRNKGNFPGRFSGRQFSNSRSEMNVSTLELGDSALYLCASSFSPSYEQYFGPGTRLTVT.

The chain joins TRBV6-6 to TRBJ1-5; tentatively, D is TRBD1 (6 bases). V gave up 4 bases and J gave up 2 bases, with 12 bases separating them. Germline V gene lookup returns CDR1 MNHNY and CDR2 SVGAGI (reference sequence). This CDR3 comprises 15 residues. CDR3 loop: CASSSQGMGNQPQHF. The CDR3 DNA is TGTGCCAGCAGTTCACAGGGAATGGGCAATCAGCCCCAGCATTTT.

The V gene is TRBV6-5, the J gene TRBJ2-7; unclear D gene. CDR3 length: 11 amino acids. In germline, CDR1 is MNHEY, CDR2 SVGAGI. Trimming removed 6 bases at V and 3 bases at J, with 6 bases between. In nucleotides, the CDR3 is TGTGCCAGCAGCGCAAACTACGAGCAGTACTTC. It is translated as CASSANYEQYF.

The chain uses TRBV28 and TRBJ1-1; D possibly corresponds to TRBD1 (5 bases). Per germline, CDR1 MDHEN and CDR2 SYDVKM. V lost 5 bases and J lost 1, with 11 bases in between. This CDR3 contains 14 residues. For the CDR3, the DNA is TGTGCCAGCAGTCTCCGGGACCCGAACACTGAAGCTTTCTTT. Protein sequence: CASSLRDPNTEAFF.

The chain uses TRBV5-5 and TRBJ2-2, with D possibly matching TRBD2 (6 bases). Germline-derived CDR1 and CDR2 are SGHKS and YYEKEE (reference sequence). V was pared by 2 bases and J by 6 bases, with 17 bases between. This CDR3 has 16 residues. CDR3 amino acids: CASSFGSGSLSGELFF. The CDR3 nucleotides read TGTGCCAGCAGCTTCGGGAGCGGTAGTCTGTCCGGGGAGCTGTTTTTT.

This clone was observed once. The V gene is TRBV25-1, the J gene TRBJ2-1; 7 bases are a match to TRBD2. The CDR3 has 15 amino acids. The J segment lost 0 bases and the V segment lost 4 bases, leaving 3 bases of the junction unmatched. Germline V gene sequence: CDR1 MGHDK, CDR2 SYGVNS. CDR3 amino acids: CASSAPSGSYNEQFF. The CDR3 DNA follows: TGTGCCAGCAGTGCCCCTAGCGGCTCCTACAATGAGCAGTTCTTC.